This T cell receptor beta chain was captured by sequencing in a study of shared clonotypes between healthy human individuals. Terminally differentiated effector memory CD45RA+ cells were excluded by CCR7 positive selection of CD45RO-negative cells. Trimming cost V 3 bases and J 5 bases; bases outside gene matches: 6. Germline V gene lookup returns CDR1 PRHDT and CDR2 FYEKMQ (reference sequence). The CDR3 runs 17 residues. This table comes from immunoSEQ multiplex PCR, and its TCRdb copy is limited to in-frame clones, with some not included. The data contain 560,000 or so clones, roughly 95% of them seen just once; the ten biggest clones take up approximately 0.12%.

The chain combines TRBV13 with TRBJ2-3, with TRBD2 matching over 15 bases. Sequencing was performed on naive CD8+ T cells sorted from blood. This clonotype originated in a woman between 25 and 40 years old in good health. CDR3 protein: CASSFTGLAGGKDTQYF. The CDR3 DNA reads TGTGCCAGCAGCTTTACGGGACTAGCGGGAGGTAAAGATACGCAGTATTTT.